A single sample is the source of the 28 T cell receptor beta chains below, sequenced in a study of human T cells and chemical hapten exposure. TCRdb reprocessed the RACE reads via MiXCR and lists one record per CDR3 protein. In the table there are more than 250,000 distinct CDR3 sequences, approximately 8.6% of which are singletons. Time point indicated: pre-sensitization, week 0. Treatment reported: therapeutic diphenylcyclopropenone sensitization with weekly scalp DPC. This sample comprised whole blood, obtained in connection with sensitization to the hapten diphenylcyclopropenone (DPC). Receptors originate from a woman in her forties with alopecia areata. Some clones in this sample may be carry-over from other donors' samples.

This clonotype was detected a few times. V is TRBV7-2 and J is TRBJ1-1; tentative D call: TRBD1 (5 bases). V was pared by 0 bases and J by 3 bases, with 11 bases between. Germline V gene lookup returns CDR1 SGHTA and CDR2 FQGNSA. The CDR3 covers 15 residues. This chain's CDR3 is CASSLAGGVHTEAFF. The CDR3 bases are TGTGCCAGCAGCTTAGCGGGAGGGGTTCACACTGAAGCTTTCTTT.

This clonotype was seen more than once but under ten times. The CDR3 region is CATSREGDYNEQFF. In nucleotides, the CDR3 is TGTGCCACCAGTCGGGAGGGGGATTACAATGAGCAGTTCTTC. The J gene is TRBJ2-1, the V gene TRBV24-1, with 8 bases that match TRBD2. Germline CDR1 is KGHDR and CDR2 is SFDVKD. The V gene end was trimmed by 6 bases and the J gene end by 4 bases; junction bases not matched to a gene: 4. The CDR3 contains 14 residues.

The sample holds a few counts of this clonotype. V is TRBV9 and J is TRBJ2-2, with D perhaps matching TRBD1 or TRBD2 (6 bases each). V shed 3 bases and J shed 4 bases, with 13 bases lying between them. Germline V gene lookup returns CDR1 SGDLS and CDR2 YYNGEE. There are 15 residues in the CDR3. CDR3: CASSAAGGRTGELFF. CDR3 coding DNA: TGTGCCAGCAGCGCTGCCGGGGGCCGCACCGGGGAGCTGTTTTTT.

The CDR3 region is CASTPRVAGGADTQYF. CDR3 sequence (DNA): TGTGCCAGCACCCCCAGAGTAGCGGGAGGAGCGGATACGCAGTATTTT. The rearrangement uses TRBV6-5 and TRBJ2-3; TRBD2 agrees at 10 bases. V dropped 7 bases and J dropped 6; count of bases not matched to a gene: 13. This CDR3 comprises 16 residues. CDR1 MNHEY and CDR2 SVGAGI come from the germline V gene.

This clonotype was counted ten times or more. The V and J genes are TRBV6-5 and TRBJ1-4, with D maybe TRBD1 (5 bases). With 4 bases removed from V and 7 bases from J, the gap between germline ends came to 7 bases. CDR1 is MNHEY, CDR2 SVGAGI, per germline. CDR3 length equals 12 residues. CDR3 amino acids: CASSSDSEKLFF. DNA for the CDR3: TGTGCCAGCAGTTCCGACAGTGAAAAACTGTTTTTT.

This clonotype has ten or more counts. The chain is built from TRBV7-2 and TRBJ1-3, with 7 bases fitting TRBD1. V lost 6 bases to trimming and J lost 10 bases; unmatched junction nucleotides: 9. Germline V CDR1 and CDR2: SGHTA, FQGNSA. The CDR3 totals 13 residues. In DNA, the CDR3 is TGTGCCAGCAGTTACCCCGGGACAGCAACCATATATTTT. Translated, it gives CASSYPGTATIYF.

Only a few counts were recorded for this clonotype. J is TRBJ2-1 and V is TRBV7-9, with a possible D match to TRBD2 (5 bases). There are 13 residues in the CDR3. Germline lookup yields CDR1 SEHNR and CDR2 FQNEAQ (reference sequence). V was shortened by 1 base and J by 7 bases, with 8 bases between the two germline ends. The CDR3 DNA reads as TGTGCCAGCAGCTTAGGTTGGAGGAATGAGCAGTTCTTC. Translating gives CASSLGWRNEQFF.

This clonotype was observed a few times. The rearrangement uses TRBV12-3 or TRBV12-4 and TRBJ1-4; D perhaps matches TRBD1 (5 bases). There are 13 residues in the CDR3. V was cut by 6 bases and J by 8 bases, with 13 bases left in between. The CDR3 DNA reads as TGTGCCAGCAGGCGTGCGAGGGGCGAAAAACTGTTTTTT. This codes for CASRRARGEKLFF.

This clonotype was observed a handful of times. The CDR3 is CASSPQGFATDTQYF. In DNA form, the CDR3 reads TGTGCCAGCAGTCCCCAGGGGTTCGCCACAGATACGCAGTATTTT. The rearrangement uses TRBV28 and TRBJ2-3, with D possibly TRBD1 on 6 matching bases. This CDR3 is 15 amino acids long. Deletions cut 5 bases from V and 2 bases from J, with 14 bases between. CDR1 and CDR2 from the germline V gene are MDHEN and SYDVKM.

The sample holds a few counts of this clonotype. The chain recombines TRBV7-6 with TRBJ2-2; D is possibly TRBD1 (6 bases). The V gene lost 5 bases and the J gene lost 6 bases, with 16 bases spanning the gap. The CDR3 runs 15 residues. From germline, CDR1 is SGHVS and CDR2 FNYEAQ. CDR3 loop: CASSGKDSSSGELFF. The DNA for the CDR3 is TGTGCCAGCAGCGGAAAGGACAGCAGCTCCGGGGAGCTGTTTTTT.

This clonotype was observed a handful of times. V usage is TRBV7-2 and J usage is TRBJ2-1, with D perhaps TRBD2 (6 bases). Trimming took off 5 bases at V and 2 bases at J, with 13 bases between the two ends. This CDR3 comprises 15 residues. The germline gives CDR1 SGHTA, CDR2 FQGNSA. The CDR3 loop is CASSPASAAYNEQFF. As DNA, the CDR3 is TGTGCCAGCAGCCCCGCTAGCGCCGCCTACAATGAGCAGTTCTTC.

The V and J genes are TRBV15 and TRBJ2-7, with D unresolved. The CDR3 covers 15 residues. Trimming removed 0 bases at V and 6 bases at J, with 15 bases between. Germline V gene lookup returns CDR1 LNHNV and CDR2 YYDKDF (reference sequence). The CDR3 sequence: CATSRDRSARPEQYF. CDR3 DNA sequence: TGTGCCACCAGCAGAGATAGGAGTGCTCGCCCCGAGCAGTACTTC.

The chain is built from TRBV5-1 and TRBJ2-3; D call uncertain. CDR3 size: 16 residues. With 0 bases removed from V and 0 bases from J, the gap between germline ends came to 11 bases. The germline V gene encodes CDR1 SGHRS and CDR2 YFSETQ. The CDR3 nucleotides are TGCGCCAGCAGCTTGGGAGGAGCGTCTAGCACAGATACGCAGTATTTT. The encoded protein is CASSLGGASSTDTQYF.

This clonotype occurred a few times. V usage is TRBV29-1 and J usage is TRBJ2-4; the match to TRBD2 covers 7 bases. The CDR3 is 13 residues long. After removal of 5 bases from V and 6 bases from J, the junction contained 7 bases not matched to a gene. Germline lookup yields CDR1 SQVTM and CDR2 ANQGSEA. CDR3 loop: CSVREGRGNIQYF. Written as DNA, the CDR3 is TGCAGCGTTAGGGAGGGCCGGGGAAACATTCAGTACTTC.

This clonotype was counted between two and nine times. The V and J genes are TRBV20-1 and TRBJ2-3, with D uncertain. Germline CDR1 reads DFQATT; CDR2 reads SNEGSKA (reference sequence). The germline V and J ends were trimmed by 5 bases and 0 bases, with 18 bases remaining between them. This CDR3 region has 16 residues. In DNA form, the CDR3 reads TGCAGTGCTGGTGGGTTACAAGATACTAGCACAGATACGCAGTATTTT. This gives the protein CSAGGLQDTSTDTQYF.

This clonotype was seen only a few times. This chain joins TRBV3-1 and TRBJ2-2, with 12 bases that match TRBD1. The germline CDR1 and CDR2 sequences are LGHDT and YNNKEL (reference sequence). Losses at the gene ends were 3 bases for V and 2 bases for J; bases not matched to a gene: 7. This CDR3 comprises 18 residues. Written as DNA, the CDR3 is TGTGCCAGCAGCCAGGTTGCGGGACAGGGGGCTAACACCGGGGAGCTGTTTTTT. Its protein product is CASSQVAGQGANTGELFF.

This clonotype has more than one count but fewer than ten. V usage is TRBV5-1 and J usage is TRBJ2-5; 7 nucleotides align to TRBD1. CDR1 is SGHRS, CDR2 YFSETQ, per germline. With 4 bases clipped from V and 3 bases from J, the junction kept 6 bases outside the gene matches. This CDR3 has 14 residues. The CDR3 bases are TGCGCCAGCAGCACCCTGGACAGGAAAGAGACCCAGTACTTC. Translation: CASSTLDRKETQYF.

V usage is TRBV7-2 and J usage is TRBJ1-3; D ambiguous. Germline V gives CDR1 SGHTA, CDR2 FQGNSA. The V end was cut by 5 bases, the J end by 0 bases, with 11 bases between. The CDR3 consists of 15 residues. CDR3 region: CASSGQTHSGNTIYF. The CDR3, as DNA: TGTGCCAGCAGCGGTCAGACCCACTCTGGAAACACCATATATTTT.

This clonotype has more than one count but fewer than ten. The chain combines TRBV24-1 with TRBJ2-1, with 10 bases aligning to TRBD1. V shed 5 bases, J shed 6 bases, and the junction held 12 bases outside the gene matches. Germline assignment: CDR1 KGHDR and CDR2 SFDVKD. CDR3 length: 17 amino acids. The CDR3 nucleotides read TGTGCCACCAGTGTGCCCCTCGGACAGGGGGGGTCCAATGAGCAGTTCTTC. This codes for CATSVPLGQGGSNEQFF.

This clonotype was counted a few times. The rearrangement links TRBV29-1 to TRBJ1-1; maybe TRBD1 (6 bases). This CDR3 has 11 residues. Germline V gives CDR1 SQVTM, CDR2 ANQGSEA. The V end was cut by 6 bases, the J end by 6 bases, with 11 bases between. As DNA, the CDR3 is TGCAGCGTCGCACAGGGCGCTGAAGCTTTCTTT. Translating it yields CSVAQGAEAFF.

The CDR3 loop reads CASTPPGTSGGSSYNEQFF. The CDR3 DNA is TGCGCCAGCACCCCCCCGGGGACTAGCGGGGGGAGCTCCTACAATGAGCAGTTCTTC. The V call is TRBV5-1, the J call TRBJ2-1; 15 bases match TRBD2. The CDR3 sequence is 19 residues long. V shed 6 bases and J 0 bases; nucleotides not matched to a gene: 10. Germline V gene sequence: CDR1 SGHRS, CDR2 YFSETQ.

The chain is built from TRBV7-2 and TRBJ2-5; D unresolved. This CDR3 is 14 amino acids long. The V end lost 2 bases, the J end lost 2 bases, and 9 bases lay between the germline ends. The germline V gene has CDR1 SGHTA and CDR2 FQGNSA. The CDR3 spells CASSLSAQQETQYF. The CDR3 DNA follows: TGTGCCAGCAGCTTATCAGCACAGCAAGAGACCCAGTACTTC.

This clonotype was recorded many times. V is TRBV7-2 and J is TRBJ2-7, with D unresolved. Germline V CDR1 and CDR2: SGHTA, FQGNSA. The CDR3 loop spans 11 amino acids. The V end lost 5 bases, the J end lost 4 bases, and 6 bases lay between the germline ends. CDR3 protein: CASSTQYEQYF. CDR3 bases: TGTGCCAGCAGCACCCAATACGAGCAGTACTTC.

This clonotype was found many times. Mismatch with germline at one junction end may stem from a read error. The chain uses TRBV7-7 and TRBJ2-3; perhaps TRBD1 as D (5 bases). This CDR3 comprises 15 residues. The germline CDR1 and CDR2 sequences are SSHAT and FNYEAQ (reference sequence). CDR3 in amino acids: CASSQGVSSTDTQYF. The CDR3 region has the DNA TGTGCTAGCAGCCAAGGGGTATCTTCCACAGATACGCAGTATTTT.

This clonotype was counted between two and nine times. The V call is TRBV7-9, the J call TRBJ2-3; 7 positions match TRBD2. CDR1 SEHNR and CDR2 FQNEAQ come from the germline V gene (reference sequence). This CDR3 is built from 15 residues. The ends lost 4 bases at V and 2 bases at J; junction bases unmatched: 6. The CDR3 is CASSSAGTNTDTQYF. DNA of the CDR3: TGTGCCAGCAGCTCGGCCGGGACTAACACAGATACGCAGTATTTT. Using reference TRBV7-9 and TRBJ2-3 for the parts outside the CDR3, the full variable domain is DTGVSQNPRHKITKRGQNVTFRCDPISEHNRLYWYRQTLGQGPEFLTYFQNEAQLEKSRLLSDRFSAERPKGSFSTLEIQRTEQGDSAMYLCASSSAGTNTDTQYFGPGTRLTVL.

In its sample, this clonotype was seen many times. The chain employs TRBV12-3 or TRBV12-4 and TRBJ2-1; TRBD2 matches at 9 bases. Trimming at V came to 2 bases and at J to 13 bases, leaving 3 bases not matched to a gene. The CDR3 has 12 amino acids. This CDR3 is CASSLLTSGQFF. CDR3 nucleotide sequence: TGTGCCAGCAGTTTACTGACTAGCGGCCAGTTCTTC.

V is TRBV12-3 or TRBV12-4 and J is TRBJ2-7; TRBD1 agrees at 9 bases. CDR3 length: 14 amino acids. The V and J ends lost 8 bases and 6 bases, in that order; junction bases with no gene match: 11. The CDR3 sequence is CASAPAGTGSEQYF. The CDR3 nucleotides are TGTGCCAGCGCTCCAGCCGGGACAGGGAGCGAGCAGTACTTC.

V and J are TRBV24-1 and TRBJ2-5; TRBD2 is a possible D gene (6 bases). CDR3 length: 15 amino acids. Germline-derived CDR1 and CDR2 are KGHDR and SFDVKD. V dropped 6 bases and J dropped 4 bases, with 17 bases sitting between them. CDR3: CATSTVTGDLETQYF. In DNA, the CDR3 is TGTGCCACCAGTACTGTCACGGGAGATTTAGAGACCCAGTACTTC.